The following is a T cell receptor beta chain sequence with its context. Its target is not known. Sequencing was performed with immunoSEQ multiplex PCR; in TCRdb, only in-frame clones are kept and a portion is missing. The table lists approximately 92,000 clones, 70% to 90% of them singletons. The data are from a study of T cell responses to AZD1222 COVID-19 vaccine. CDR3 length: 16 residues. From germline, CDR1 is SNHLY and CDR2 FYNNEI. With V trimmed by 2 bases and J by 2 bases, 3 bases remained unmatched. Whole-study findings and limits: At study baseline, merely over 5 AZD1222 recipients were seropositive.

The sample consisted of peripheral blood, taken on day 0 of AZD1222 vaccination. This chain links TRBV2 with TRBJ1-3, with 10 bases fitting TRBD1. The receptor's source is an adult in good health. The CDR3 here is CASSEPGQGTGNTIYF. CDR3 sequence (DNA): TGTGCCAGCAGTGAACCGGGACAGGGGACTGGAAACACCATATATTTT.